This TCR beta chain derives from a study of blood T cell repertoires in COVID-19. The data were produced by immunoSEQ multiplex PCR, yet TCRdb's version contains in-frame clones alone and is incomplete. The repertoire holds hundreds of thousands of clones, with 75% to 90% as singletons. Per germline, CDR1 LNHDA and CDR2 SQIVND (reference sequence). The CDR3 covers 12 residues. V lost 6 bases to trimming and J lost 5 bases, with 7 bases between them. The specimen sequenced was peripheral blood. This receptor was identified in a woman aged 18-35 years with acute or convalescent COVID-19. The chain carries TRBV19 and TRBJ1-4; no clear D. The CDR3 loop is CASRSRNEKLFF. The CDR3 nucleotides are TGTGCCAGTAGGTCCAGGAATGAAAAACTGTTTTTT.